The sample holds many counts of the clone carrying this T cell receptor (beta chain). Via MiXCR, TCRdb re-called the RT-PCR reads, giving one row per CDR3 protein. The table lists tens of thousands of distinct CDR3 sequences, approximately 5% of them singletons. The sample comes from a study of patients and donors after allogeneic stem cell transplantation. The V gene's germline CDR1 is SGHRS and CDR2 YFSETQ. After removal of 3 bases from V and 0 bases from J, the junction contained 5 bases not matched to a gene. There are 15 residues in the CDR3. Sequencing was carried out using blood, either unsorted or a sorted T cell fraction (not recorded which). The sequence came from a human donor who was either an allogeneic HSCT recipient or a stem cell or donor lymphocyte infusion donor (not recorded which). It is not recorded whose cells these are; they may come from a transplant donor. The rearrangement joins TRBV5-1 to TRBJ1-2, with 7 bases aligning to TRBD1. Written as DNA, the CDR3 is TGCGCCAGCAGCTCAAGACAGGGCACTAACTATGGCTACACCTTC. Its translation is CASSSRQGTNYGYTF.